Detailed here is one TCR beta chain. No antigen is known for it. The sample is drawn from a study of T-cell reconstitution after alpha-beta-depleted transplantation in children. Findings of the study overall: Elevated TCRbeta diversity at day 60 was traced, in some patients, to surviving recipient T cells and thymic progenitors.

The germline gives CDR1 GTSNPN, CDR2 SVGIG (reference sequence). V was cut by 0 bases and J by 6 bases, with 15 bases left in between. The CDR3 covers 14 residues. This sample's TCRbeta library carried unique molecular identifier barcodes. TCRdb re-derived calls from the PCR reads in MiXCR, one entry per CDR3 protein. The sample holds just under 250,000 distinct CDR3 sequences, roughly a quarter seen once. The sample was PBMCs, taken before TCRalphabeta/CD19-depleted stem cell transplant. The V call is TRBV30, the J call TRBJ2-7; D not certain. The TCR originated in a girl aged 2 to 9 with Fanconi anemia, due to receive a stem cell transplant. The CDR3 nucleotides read TGTGCCTGGAGTGTAGTCGGGCGGAGTATCGAGCAGTACTTC. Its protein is CAWSVVGRSIEQYF.